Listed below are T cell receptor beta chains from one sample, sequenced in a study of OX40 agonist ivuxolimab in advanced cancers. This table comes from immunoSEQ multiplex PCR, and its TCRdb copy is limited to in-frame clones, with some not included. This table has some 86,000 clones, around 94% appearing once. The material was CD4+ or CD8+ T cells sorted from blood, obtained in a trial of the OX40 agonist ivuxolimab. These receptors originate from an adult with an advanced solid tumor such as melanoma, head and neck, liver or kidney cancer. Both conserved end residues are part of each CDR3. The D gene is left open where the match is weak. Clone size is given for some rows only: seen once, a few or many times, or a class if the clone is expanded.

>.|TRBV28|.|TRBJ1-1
CASSLLRDTEAFF
TGTGCCAGCAGTTTACTAAGGGACACTGAAGCTTTCTTT
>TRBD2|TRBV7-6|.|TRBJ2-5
CASSYESGGGKRETQYF
TGTGCCAGCAGTTATGAAAGCGGGGGAGGGAAAAGGGAGACCCAGTACTTC
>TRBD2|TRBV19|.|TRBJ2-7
CASSTEGLASLSYEQYF
TGTGCCAGTAGTACGGAGGGACTAGCGAGCCTCTCCTACGAGCAGTACTTC
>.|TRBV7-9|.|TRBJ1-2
CASSLVKYTAYGYTF
TGTGCCAGCAGCTTAGTAAAGTACACAGCCTATGGCTACACCTTC
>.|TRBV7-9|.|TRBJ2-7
CASSYWDGEQYF
TGTGCCAGCAGCTATTGGGACGGCGAGCAGTACTTC
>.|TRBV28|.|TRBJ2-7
CASTPGHAHYEQYF
TGTGCCAGCACCCCGGGACACGCACACTACGAGCAGTACTTC
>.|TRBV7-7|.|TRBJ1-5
CASSSPGGVGSLHQPQHF
TGTGCCAGCAGCTCGCCGGGGGGAGTTGGGTCATTACATCAGCCCCAGCATTTT
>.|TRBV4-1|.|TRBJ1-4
CASSQVEGPRPEKLFF
TGCGCCAGCAGCCAAGTCGAGGGACCCCGACCTGAAAAACTGTTTTTT
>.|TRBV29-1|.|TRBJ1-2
CSVDHGARDGYTF
TGCAGCGTTGATCACGGGGCGAGAGATGGCTACACCTTC
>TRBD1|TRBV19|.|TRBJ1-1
CASGLQGEETEAFF
TGTGCCAGTGGACTACAGGGGGAAGAGACTGAAGCTTTCTTT
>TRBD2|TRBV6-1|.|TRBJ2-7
CASSEPRALAAYEQYF
TGTGCCAGCAGTGAGCCGCGAGCGCTAGCGGCCTACGAGCAGTACTTC
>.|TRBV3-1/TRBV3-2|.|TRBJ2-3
CASSQGKYF
TGTGCCAGCAGCCAAGGTAAGTATTTT
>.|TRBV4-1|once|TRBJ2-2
CASSQAPNTGELFF
TGCGCCAGCAGCCAAGCCCCGAACACCGGGGAGCTGTTTTTT
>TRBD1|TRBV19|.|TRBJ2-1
CASSRDREYNEQFF
TGTGCCAGTAGCCGGGACAGGGAATACAATGAGCAGTTCTTC
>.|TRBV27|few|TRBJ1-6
CASRTGSGSPLHF
TGTGCCAGCAGGACAGGATCGGGTTCACCCCTCCACTTT
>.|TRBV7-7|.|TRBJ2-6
CASSPKDTPTGSGANVLTF
TGTGCCAGCAGCCCGAAAGACACACCTACAGGGTCTGGGGCCAACGTCCTGACTTTC
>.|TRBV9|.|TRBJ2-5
CASSPSMRLETQYF
TGTGCCAGCAGCCCGAGTATGAGGTTAGAGACCCAGTACTTC
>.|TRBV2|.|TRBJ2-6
CASRGSYGANVLTF
TGTGCCAGCCGAGGGAGTTATGGGGCCAACGTCCTGACTTTC
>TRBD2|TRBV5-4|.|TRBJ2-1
CASSLESGGANEQFF
TGTGCCAGCAGCTTGGAAAGCGGGGGGGCCAATGAGCAGTTCTTC
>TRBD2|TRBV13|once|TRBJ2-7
CASSLGGDGAYEQYF
TGTGCCAGCAGCTTGGGAGGGGACGGGGCCTACGAGCAGTACTTC